The 4 T cell receptor beta chains listed next were all sequenced from one sample in a study of CD8+ T cells in alopecia areata. Documented treatment: oral pan-JAK inhibitor, 5-10 mg twice daily. RNA extraction and reverse transcription yielded cDNA as sequencing template. This table comes from immunoSEQ multiplex PCR, and its TCRdb copy is limited to in-frame clones, with some not included. The table lists about 110,000 clones, roughly 89% of them singletons, with about 24% in the top ten. The input for sequencing was CD8+ T cells sorted from blood, taken at week 24, from a patient treated with tofacitinib. The source of these receptors is a human donor with alopecia areata.

The rearrangement uses TRBV7-3 and TRBJ1-1, with no clear D. The CDR3 sequence is 15 residues long. V was pared by 5 bases and J by 4 bases, with 17 bases between. Germline CDR1 and CDR2: SGHTA and FQGTGA. CDR3 DNA sequence: TGTGCCAGCAGCCCGTCCTCAGGACCCAGCACTGAAGCTTTCTTT. Residues: CASSPSSGPSTEAFF.

This clone was found a few times. The J gene is TRBJ1-6, the V gene TRBV16; D is unresolved. With 0 bases removed from V and 9 bases from J, the gap between germline ends came to 18 bases. The CDR3 totals 17 residues. Germline V gives CDR1 KGHSY, CDR2 FQNENV. The CDR3 loop reads CASSQSVITGFGSPLHF. In DNA form, the CDR3 reads TGTGCCAGCAGCCAATCTGTCATAACGGGATTCGGTTCACCCCTCCACTTT.

This clone was recorded a few times. The chain recombines TRBV5-6 with TRBJ2-7; D perhaps matches TRBD2 (7 bases). V lost 0 bases to trimming and J lost 3 bases, with 13 bases between them. CDR1 and CDR2 (germline): SGHDT, YYEEEE. This CDR3 contains 15 residues. The CDR3 coding sequence is TGTGCCAGCAGCTTGGGGCGGGGGCCCTTCTACGAGCAGTACTTC. Its protein is CASSLGRGPFYEQYF.

V is TRBV19 and J is TRBJ1-2; D unclear. The CDR3 is 17 amino acids. Germline CDR1 is LNHDA and CDR2 is SQIVND (reference sequence). V was cut by 3 bases and J by 5 bases, with 22 bases left in between. This CDR3 is CASSMGPPSARDYGYTF. The CDR3 DNA is TGTGCCAGTAGTATGGGCCCCCCGTCGGCGAGGGATTATGGCTACACCTTC.